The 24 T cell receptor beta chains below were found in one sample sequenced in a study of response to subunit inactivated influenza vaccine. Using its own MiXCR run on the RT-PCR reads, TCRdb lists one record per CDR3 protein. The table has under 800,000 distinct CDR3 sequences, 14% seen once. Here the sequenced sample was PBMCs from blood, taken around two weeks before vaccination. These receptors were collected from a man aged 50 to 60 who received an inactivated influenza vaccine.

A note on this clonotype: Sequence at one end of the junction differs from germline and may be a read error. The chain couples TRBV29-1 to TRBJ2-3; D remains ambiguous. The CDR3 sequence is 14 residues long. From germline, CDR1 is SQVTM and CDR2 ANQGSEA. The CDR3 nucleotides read TGCAGCGTTGAAGGGGCCGGAGCGTTGAATACGCAGTCTTTT. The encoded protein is CSVEGAGALNTQSF.

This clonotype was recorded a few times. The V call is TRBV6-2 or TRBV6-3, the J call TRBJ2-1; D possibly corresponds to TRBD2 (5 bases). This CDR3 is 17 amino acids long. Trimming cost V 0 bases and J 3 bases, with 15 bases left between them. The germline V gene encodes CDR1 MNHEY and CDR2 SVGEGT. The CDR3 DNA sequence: TGTGCCAGCAGTTACTCTTACACTAGTATTGACTACAATGAGCAGTTCTTC. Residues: CASSYSYTSIDYNEQFF.

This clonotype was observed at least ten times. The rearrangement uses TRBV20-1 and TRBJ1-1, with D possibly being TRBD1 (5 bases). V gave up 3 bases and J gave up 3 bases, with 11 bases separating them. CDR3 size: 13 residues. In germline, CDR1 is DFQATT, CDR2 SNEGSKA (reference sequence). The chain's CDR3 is CSASPRADTEAFF. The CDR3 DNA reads TGCAGTGCTAGCCCCAGGGCAGACACTGAAGCTTTCTTT.

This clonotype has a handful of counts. The CDR3 nucleotides read TGCGCCAGCAGCTTGGCGGGACTAGCGGAGTACAATGAGCAGTTCTTC. Translated: CASSLAGLAEYNEQFF. The rearrangement uses TRBV5-1 and TRBJ2-1; 11 positions match TRBD2. CDR1 is SGHRS and CDR2 is YFSETQ in the germline V gene. V trimming: 0 bases; J trimming: 4 bases; junction bases outside the gene matches: 3. This CDR3 spans 16 amino acids.

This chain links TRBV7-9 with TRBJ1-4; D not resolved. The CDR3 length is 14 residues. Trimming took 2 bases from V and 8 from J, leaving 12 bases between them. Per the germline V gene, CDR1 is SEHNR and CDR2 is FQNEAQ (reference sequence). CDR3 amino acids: CASSLQDGREKLFF. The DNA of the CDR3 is TGTGCCAGCAGCTTACAGGACGGTCGAGAAAAACTGTTTTTT.

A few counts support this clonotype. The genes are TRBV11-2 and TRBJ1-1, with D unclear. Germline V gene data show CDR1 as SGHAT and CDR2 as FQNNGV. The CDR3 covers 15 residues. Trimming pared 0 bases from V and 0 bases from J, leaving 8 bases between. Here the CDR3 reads CASSLDVNLNTEAFF. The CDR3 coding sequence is TGTGCCAGCAGCTTAGACGTCAATTTGAACACTGAAGCTTTCTTT.

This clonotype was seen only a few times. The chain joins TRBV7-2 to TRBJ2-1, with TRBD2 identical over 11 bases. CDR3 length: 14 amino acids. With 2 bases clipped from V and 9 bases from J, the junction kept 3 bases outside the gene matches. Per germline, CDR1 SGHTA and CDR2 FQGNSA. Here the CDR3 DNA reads TGTGCCAGCAGCTTATTCCTAGCGGGGGGTGAGCAGTTCTTC. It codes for CASSLFLAGGEQFF.

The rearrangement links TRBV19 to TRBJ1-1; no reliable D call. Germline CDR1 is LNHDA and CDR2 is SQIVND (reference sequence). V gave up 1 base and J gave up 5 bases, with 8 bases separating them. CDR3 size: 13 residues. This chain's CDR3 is CASSIGGTTEAFF. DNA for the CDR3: TGTGCCAGTAGTATAGGGGGAACGACTGAAGCTTTCTTT.

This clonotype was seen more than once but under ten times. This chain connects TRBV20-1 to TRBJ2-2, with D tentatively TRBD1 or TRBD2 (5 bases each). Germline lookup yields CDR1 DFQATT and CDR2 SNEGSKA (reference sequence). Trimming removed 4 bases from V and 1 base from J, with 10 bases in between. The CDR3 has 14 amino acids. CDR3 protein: CSATGTMNTGELFF. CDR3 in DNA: TGCAGTGCTACTGGGACGATGAACACCGGGGAGCTGTTTTTT.

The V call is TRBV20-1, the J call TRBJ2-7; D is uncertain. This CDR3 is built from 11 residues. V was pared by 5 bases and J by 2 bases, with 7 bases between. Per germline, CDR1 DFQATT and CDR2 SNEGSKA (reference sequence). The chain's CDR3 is CSAGETYEQYF. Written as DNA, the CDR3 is TGCAGTGCTGGGGAAACCTACGAGCAGTACTTC.

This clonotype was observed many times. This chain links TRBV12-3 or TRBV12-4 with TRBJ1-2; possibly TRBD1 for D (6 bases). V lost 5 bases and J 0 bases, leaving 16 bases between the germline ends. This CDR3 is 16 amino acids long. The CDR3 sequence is CASSKTRRTANYGYTF. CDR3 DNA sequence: TGTGCCAGCAGTAAAACCCGACGGACAGCTAACTATGGCTACACCTTC.

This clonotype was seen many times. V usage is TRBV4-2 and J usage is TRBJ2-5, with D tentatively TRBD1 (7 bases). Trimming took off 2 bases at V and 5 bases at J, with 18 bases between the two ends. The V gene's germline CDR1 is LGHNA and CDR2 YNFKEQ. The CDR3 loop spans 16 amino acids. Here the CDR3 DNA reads TGTGCCAGCAGCCAAAGAGACCGGGACAGCGGGGAGACCCAGTACTTC. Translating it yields CASSQRDRDSGETQYF.

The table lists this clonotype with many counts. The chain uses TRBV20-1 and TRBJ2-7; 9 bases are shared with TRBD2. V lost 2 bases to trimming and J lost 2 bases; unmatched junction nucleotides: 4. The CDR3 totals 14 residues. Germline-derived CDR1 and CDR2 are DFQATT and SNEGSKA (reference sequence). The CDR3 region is CSARKRGGAYEQYF. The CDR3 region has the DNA TGCAGTGCTAGAAAGCGCGGGGGGGCCTACGAGCAGTACTTC.

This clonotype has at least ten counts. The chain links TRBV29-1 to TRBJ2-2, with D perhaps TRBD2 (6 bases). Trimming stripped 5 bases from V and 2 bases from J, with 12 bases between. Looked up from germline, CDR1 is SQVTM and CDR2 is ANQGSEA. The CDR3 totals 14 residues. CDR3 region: CSVKPGLNTGELFF. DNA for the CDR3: TGCAGCGTTAAACCGGGACTCAACACCGGGGAGCTGTTTTTT.

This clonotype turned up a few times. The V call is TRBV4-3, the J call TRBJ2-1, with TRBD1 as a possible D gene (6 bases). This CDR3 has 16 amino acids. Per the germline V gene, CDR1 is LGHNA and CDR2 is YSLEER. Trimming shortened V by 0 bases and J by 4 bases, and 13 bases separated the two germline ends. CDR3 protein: CASSQDMGAGYNEQFF. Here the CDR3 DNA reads TGCGCCAGCAGCCAAGATATGGGGGCCGGGTACAATGAGCAGTTCTTC.

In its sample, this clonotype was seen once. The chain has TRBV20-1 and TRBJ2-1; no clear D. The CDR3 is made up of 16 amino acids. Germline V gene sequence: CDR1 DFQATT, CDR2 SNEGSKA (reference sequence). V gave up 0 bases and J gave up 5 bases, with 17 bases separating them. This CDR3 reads CSARDRIPHAHNEQFF. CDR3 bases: TGCAGTGCTAGAGATAGAATCCCTCACGCCCACAATGAGCAGTTCTTC.

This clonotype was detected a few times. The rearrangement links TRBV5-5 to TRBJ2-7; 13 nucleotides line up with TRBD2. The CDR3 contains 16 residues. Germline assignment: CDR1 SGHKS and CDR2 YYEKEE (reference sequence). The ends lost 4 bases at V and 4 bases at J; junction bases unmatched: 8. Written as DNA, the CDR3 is TGTGCCAGCAGCCCCCGCGGACTAGCGGGAGTATACGAGCAGTACTTC. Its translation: CASSPRGLAGVYEQYF.

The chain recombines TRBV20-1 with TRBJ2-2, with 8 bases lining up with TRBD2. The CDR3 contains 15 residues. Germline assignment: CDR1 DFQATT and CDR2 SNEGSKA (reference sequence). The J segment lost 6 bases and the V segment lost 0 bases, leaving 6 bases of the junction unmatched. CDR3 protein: CSARDPGLVPGELFF. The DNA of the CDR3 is TGCAGTGCTAGAGATCCGGGACTAGTCCCCGGGGAGCTGTTTTTT.

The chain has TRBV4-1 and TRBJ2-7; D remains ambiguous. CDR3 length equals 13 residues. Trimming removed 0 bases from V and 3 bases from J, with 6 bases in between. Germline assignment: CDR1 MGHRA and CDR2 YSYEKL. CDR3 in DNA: TGCGCCAGCAGCCAAGAATTCCGCTACGAGCAGTACTTC. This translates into CASSQEFRYEQYF.

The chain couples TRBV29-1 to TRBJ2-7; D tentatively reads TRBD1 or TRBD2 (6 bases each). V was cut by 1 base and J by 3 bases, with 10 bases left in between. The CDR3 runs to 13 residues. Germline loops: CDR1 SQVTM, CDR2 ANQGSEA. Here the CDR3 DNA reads TGCAGCGTTGAAGGACGGGGGCTCTACGAGCAGTACTTC. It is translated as CSVEGRGLYEQYF.

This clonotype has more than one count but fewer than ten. The CDR3 DNA reads TGTGCCAGCAGCTTTAAAGACAGAATCACAGATACGCAGTATTTT. This encodes CASSFKDRITDTQYF. V usage is TRBV27 and J usage is TRBJ2-3; weak D call: TRBD1 (5 bases). The CDR3 contains 15 residues. Germline CDR1 is MNHEY and CDR2 is SMNVEV (reference sequence). Trimming pared 6 bases from V and 2 bases from J, leaving 15 bases between.

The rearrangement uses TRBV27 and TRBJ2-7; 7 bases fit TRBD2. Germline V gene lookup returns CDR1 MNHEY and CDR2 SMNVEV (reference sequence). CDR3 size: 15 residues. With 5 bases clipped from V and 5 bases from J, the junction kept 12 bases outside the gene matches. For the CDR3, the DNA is TGTGCCAGCAGTCCCCTGGGGCGGGAGTGGCACGAGCAGTACTTC. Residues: CASSPLGREWHEQYF.

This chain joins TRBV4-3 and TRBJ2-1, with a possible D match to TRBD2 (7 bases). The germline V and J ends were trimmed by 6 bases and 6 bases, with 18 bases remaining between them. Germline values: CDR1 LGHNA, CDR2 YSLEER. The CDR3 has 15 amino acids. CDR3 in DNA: TGCGCCAGCAGTCAACGGGCGGGGGCAGGCAATGAGCAGTTCTTC. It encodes CASSQRAGAGNEQFF.

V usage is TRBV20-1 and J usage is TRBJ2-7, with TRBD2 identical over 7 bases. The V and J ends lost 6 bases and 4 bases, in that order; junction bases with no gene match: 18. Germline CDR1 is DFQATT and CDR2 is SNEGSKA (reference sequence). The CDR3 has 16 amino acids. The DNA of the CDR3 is TGCAGTGCCAGTCGGGGACTAAGCGGGCGGAGATACGAGCAGTACTTC. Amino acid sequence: CSASRGLSGRRYEQYF.